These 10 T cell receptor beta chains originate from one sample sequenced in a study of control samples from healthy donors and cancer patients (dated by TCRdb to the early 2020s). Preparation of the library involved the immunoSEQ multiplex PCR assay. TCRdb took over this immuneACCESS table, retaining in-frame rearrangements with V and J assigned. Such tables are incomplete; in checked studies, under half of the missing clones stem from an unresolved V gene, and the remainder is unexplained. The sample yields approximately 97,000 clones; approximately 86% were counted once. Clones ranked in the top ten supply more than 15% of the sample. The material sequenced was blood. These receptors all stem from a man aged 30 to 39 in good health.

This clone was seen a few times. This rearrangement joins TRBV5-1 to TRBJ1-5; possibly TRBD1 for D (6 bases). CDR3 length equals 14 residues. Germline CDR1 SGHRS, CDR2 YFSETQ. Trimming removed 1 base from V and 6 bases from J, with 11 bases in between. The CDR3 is CASSLSGGGQPQHF. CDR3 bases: TGCGCCAGCAGCTTGAGTGGGGGCGGTCAGCCCCAGCATTTT.

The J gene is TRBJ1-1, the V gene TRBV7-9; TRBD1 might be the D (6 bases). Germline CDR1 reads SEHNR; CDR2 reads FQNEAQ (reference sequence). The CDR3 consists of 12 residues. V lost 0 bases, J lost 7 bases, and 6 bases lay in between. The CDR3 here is CASSLAGGEAFF. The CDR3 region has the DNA TGTGCCAGCAGCTTAGCAGGGGGTGAAGCTTTCTTT. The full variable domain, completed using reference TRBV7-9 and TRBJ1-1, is DTGVSQNPRHKITKRGQNVTFRCDPISEHNRLYWYRQTLGQGPEFLTYFQNEAQLEKSRLLSDRFSAERPKGSFSTLEIQRTEQGDSAMYLCASSLAGGEAFFGQGTRLTVV.

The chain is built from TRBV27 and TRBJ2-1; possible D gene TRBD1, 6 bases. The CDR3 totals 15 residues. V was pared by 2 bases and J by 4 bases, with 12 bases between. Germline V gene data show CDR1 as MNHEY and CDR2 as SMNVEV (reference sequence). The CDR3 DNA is TGTGCCAGCAGTTTACAAGGGGACACTTACAATGAGCAGTTCTTC. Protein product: CASSLQGDTYNEQFF.

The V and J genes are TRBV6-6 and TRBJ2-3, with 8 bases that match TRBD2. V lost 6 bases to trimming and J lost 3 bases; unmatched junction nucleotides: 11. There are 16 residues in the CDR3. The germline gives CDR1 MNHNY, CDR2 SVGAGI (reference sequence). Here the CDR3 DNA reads TGTGCCAGCAGCCTCAAGGGGGGCGGGGGGACAGATACGCAGTATTTT. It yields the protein CASSLKGGGGTDTQYF.

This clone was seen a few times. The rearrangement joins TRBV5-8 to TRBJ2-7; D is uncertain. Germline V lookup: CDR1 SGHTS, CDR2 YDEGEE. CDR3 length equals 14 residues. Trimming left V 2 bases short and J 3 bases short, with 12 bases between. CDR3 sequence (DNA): TGTGCCAGCAGCTTTGCAGGACCGAACTACGAGCAGTACTTC. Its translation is CASSFAGPNYEQYF.

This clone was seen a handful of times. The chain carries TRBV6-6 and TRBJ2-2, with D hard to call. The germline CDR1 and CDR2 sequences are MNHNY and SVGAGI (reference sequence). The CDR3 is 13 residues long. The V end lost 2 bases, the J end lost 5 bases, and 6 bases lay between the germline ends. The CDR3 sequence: CASSYLETGELFF. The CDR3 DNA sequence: TGTGCCAGCAGTTACCTGGAGACCGGGGAGCTGTTTTTT.

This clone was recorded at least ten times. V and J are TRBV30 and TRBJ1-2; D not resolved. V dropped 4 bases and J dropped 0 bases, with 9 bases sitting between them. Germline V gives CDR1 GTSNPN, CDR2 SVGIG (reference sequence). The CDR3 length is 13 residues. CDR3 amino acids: CAWIRETNYGYTF. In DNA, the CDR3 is TGTGCCTGGATTAGGGAAACTAACTATGGCTACACCTTC. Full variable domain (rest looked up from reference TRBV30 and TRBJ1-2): SQTIHQWPATLVQPVGSPLSLECTVEGTSNPNLYWYRQAAGRGLQLLFYSVGIGQISSEVPQNLSASRPQDRQFILSSKKLLLSDSGFYLCAWIRETNYGYTFGSGTRLTVV.

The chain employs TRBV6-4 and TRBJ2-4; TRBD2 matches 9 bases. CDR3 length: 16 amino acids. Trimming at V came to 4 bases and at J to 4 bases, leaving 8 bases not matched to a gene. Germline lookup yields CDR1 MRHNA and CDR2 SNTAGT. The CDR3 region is CASSGPGAGGKNIQYF. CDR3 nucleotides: TGTGCCAGCAGTGGTCCCGGAGCGGGGGGTAAAAACATTCAGTACTTC.

The CDR3 coding sequence is TGTGCCAGCAGCTTAGCAGGGGGACCTTATAGCAATCAGCCCCAGCATTTT. Its translation: CASSLAGGPYSNQPQHF. The genes are TRBV7-2 and TRBJ1-5, with D possibly matching TRBD1 (6 bases). This CDR3 comprises 17 residues. Germline loops: CDR1 SGHTA, CDR2 FQGNSA. Trimming left V 0 bases short and J 0 bases short, with 12 bases between.

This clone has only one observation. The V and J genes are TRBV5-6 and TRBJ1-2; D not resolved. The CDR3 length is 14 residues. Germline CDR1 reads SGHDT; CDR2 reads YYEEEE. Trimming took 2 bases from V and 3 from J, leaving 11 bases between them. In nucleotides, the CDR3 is TGTGCCAGCAGCTTAGGCAGGCGAGACTATGGCTACACCTTC. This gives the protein CASSLGRRDYGYTF. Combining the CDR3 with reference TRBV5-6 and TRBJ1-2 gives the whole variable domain DAGVTQSPTHLIKTRGQQVTLRCSPKSGHDTVSWYQQALGQGPQFIFQYYEEEERQRGNFPDRFSGHQFPNYSSELNVNALLLGDSALYLCASSLGRRDYGYTFGSGTRLTVV.